The sequence of this T cell receptor (beta chain) was determined in a study of cytomegalovirus exposure and HLA in healthy donors. Findings and limits, study-wide: Later work showed greater clonal expansion in HLA-associated TCR beta chains than in equally common others.

Details on this clone: Its target is unknown.

PCR involved 60 Vbeta and 13 Jbeta primers. Assay: immunoSEQ multiplex PCR; the TCRdb copy retains only in-frame clones and omits some. The sample shows 25,000 to 35,000 clones, 35% to 50% of them seen only once. The junction had 14 bases not matched to a gene; V was cut back by 4 bases and J by 6 bases. The length of the CDR3 is 17 residues. Germline V gene data show CDR1 as SGHNT and CDR2 as YENEEA. The TCR comes from a woman aged 45 to 65 in good health and CMV-seronegative. Sequencing was carried out using PBMCs. The chain carries TRBV11-3 and TRBJ2-2; 7 nucleotides match TRBD2. The CDR3 nucleotides are TGTGCCAGCAGCTCCGGACAATGGGGGGAGGGGCCCGGGGAGCTGTTTTTT. Translation: CASSSGQWGEGPGELFF.